Sequencing of this T cell receptor beta chain was carried out in a study of read filtering for tumor transcriptome and immune sequencing. About the study: Per sample, TCR-region reads ranged about 4.05 to 11 million by IR-seq, roughly 80 to 1,300 by RNA-seq. General study results and limits: IR-seq and RNA-seq agreed better without single-read clonotypes.

The CDR3 spans 18 residues. Between the trimmed V and J ends, which lost 0 bases and 3 bases, there was a span of 21 bases. In germline, CDR1 is DFQATT, CDR2 SNEGSKA (reference sequence). At the time of active disease, bone marrow was collected from every patient. In its sample, this clonotype was seen many times. Its antigen is undetermined. From 400 to 450 ng of RNA, a library with molecular barcoded alpha/delta and beta/gamma adaptors was made. TCRdb processed the reads anew with MiXCR; each CDR3 protein has one entry. In the table there are about 39,000 distinct CDR3 sequences, 14% of which are singletons.

The TCR was taken from a donor over 35 with multiple myeloma. Sequenced input: a population of CD138-negative cells sorted from bone marrow. V is TRBV20-1 and J is TRBJ1-5, with a tentative D call TRBD1 (5 bases). The DNA of the CDR3 is TGCAGTGCTAGAGATGCGGTGCAGGGTTGGGAAATCAATCAGCCCCAGCATTTT. It is translated as CSARDAVQGWEINQPQHF.